These 9 T cell receptor beta chains were sequenced from one sample in a study of T cell responses to AZD1222 COVID-19 vaccine. Only in-frame clones appear in the TCRdb table, and some are missing; sequencing was by immunoSEQ multiplex PCR. The sample lists approximately 190,000 clones, over 80% occurring once. The input for sequencing was peripheral blood, taken on day 0 of AZD1222 vaccination. All receptors come from an adult in good health.

The rearrangement links TRBV27 to TRBJ1-1; possibly TRBD1 for D (6 bases). Germline loops: CDR1 MNHEY, CDR2 SMNVEV (reference sequence). The V end was cut by 4 bases, the J end by 7 bases, with 19 bases between. The CDR3 totals 15 residues. CDR3 sequence reads: CASSSPTGLRGEAFF. CDR3 nucleotides: TGTGCCAGCAGTTCCCCGACAGGACTAAGGGGTGAAGCTTTCTTT.

J is TRBJ1-5 and V is TRBV30; D may be TRBD1 (5 bases). The CDR3 is 13 residues long. Germline V gene data show CDR1 as GTSNPN and CDR2 as SVGIG (reference sequence). The V and J ends lost 4 bases and 2 bases respectively, with 9 bases between them. The chain's CDR3 is CAWNQGGNQPQHF. The CDR3 DNA sequence: TGTGCCTGGAATCAGGGCGGCAATCAGCCCCAGCATTTT. The full variable domain, completed using reference TRBV30 and TRBJ1-5, is SQTIHQWPATLVQPVGSPLSLECTVEGTSNPNLYWYRQAAGRGLQLLFYSVGIGQISSEVPQNLSASRPQDRQFILSSKKLLLSDSGFYLCAWNQGGNQPQHFGDGTRLSIL.

This sequence joins TRBV15 and TRBJ1-3, with D uncertain. V lost 0 bases and J lost 0, with 9 bases in between. Germline CDR1 and CDR2: LNHNV and YYDKDF (reference sequence). The CDR3 has 16 amino acids. The CDR3 DNA sequence: TGTGCCACCAGCAGAGATATTTTGGACTCTGGAAACACCATATATTTT. Translating it yields CATSRDILDSGNTIYF.

The chain couples TRBV27 to TRBJ1-5; perhaps TRBD1 as D (5 bases). V was shortened by 6 bases and J by 6 bases, with 15 bases between the two germline ends. Germline assignment: CDR1 MNHEY and CDR2 SMNVEV (reference sequence). The CDR3 runs to 14 residues. In DNA, the CDR3 is TGTGCCAGCAGCCCTAGGGGAGGGATTCAGCCCCAGCATTTT. This sequence encodes CASSPRGGIQPQHF.

This sequence joins TRBV9 and TRBJ1-2, with D hard to call. V gave up 3 bases and J gave up 6 bases, with 9 bases separating them. From germline, CDR1 is SGDLS and CDR2 YYNGEE. The CDR3 is 12 amino acids. CDR3 nucleotide sequence: TGTGCCAGCAGCGCGCAGGAGCATGGCTACACCTTC. Its protein is CASSAQEHGYTF.

The chain recombines TRBV4-2 with TRBJ1-3, with D tentatively TRBD1 (5 bases). V lost 1 base, J lost 4 bases, and 17 bases lay in between. The length of the CDR3 is 17 residues. Germline V gene data show CDR1 as LGHNA and CDR2 as YNFKEQ. CDR3 nucleotides: TGTGCCAGCAGCCAAGTCTTGCAGGGCCAAGTCGGAAACACCATATATTTT. Translating gives CASSQVLQGQVGNTIYF.

The chain combines TRBV28 with TRBJ1-5; 7 bases map to TRBD1. The length of the CDR3 is 14 residues. In germline, CDR1 is MDHEN, CDR2 SYDVKM. V dropped 6 bases and J dropped 7; count of bases not matched to a gene: 9. CDR3 in DNA: TGTGCCAGCAGCATTGACAGGGTACGCCAGCCCCAGCATTTT. This translates into CASSIDRVRQPQHF.

This clone was seen a single time. This rearrangement joins TRBV28 to TRBJ1-1, with 9 bases identical to TRBD1. The V gene's germline CDR1 is MDHEN and CDR2 SYDVKM. The V gene end was trimmed by 5 bases and the J gene end by 5 bases; junction bases not matched to a gene: 9. The CDR3 loop spans 15 amino acids. CDR3 residues: CASSAPTGGRTEAFF. Here the CDR3 DNA reads TGTGCCAGCAGTGCCCCGACAGGGGGGCGGACTGAAGCTTTCTTT.

J is TRBJ2-7 and V is TRBV28; perhaps D is TRBD1 or TRBD2 (7 bases each). The CDR3 is 16 amino acids. The V and J ends lost 11 bases and 1 base respectively, with 24 bases between them. Germline lookup yields CDR1 MDHEN and CDR2 SYDVKM. CDR3 in amino acids: CAPGGGDGIRSYEQYF. The CDR3 coding sequence is TGTGCCCCAGGGGGGGGAGACGGAATTAGATCCTACGAGCAGTACTTC.